This TCR beta chain was recorded in a study of post-analysis software for immune sequencing data. Study information: Multiple sclerosis in the patients followed relapsing-remitting, secondary progressive and progressive-relapsing courses. Broader study findings: Strong co-clustering by F measure linked samples that shared a preparation batch. Four or five TRBV segments, including TRBV5-6, TRBV5-1 and TRBV20-1, were more frequent in patients than controls. When compared against controls, multiple sclerosis patients showed significantly lower normalized Chao1 diversity.

The TCR beta cDNA libraries carried unique molecular identifiers. About 540,000 cDNA molecules were obtained from about 1 to 10 million T cells. A single record per CDR3 protein comes from TCRdb applying MiXCR to the PCR reads. The table includes about 540,000 distinct CDR3 sequences, under 40% detected once. This clonotype was seen only once. The antigen remains undetermined. Losses at the gene ends were 3 bases for V and 0 bases for J; bases not matched to a gene: 22. The CDR3 has 23 amino acids. Per germline, CDR1 SGHRS and CDR2 YFSETQ. Sequencing was performed on blood. V and J are TRBV5-1 and TRBJ2-3, with TRBD2 matching 13 bases. The receptor was derived from a girl between 2 and 17 years old with multiple sclerosis. CDR3 in amino acids: CASSSPPWTGKTSGGPSTDTQYF. The DNA of the CDR3 is TGCGCCAGCAGCTCCCCACCATGGACAGGGAAGACTAGCGGGGGGCCTAGCACAGATACGCAGTATTTT. Based on the CDR3 plus reference TRBV5-1 and TRBJ2-3, the full variable domain is KAGVTQTPRYLIKTRGQQVTLSCSPISGHRSVSWYQQTPGQGLQFLFEYFSETQRNKGNFPGRFSGRQFSNSRSEMNVSTLELGDSALYLCASSSPPWTGKTSGGPSTDTQYFGPGTRLTVL.